Included here is one T cell receptor (beta chain) sequence, with context. Its specificity is not known. Indicated time point: newly diagnosed GD, antithyroid drugs for less than 3 months. The TCR library was made from RNA extracted from PBMCs. For TCR beta, libraries came from iRepertoire HTBI primers and Arm-PCR of CDR3 regions. TCRdb redid the calling of the multiplex PCR reads with MiXCR, one entry per CDR3 protein. The sample lists approximately 360,000 distinct CDR3 sequences; roughly 12% were seen once. The data belong to a study of regulatory T cells in long-lasting Graves disease. Broader study findings: Blood alone, not thyroid tissue, was studied.

The CDR3 consists of 16 residues. The trim removed 5 bases at V and 1 base at J, leaving 7 bases unmatched. The germline gives CDR1 SGHTA, CDR2 FQGNSA. These data are also associated with another study on T cells in Graves' hyperthyroidism and ophthalmopathy.

The TCR originated in a woman under 30 with Graves disease. The source was peripheral blood mononuclear cells (PBMCs), collected at new diagnosis, from a patient treated with antithyroid drugs. This chain joins TRBV7-2 and TRBJ1-5, with 8 bases aligning to TRBD1. The chain's CDR3 is CASSRSGGGSNQPQHF. Here the CDR3 DNA reads TGTGCCAGCAGCCGATCAGGGGGCGGCAGCAATCAGCCCCAGCATTTT.